The T cell receptor beta chain under discussion was sequenced for a study of regulatory T cells in long-lasting Graves disease. Study-level points and caveats: Persistent disease preferred TRBV28, TRBJ1-2 and TRBJ2-5. Having only a small sample size may have limited accuracy.

Time point defined: newly diagnosed GD, antithyroid drugs for less than 3 months. Extracted RNA from PBMCs served as the source of the TCR library. This clonotype has at least ten counts. The antigen remains unidentified. The CDR3 contains 14 residues. The germline V and J ends were trimmed by 0 bases and 0 bases, with 6 bases remaining between them. Germline CDR1 SGHTA, CDR2 FQGTGA. Assembly of TCR beta libraries relied on iRepertoire HTBI primers together with Arm-PCR of CDR3 regions. Via MiXCR, TCRdb re-called the multiplex PCR reads, giving one row per CDR3 protein. The repertoire holds a few hundred thousand distinct CDR3 sequences, with 13% to 15% as singletons. These same records also appear under a second study, on T cells in Graves' hyperthyroidism and ophthalmopathy. That investigation notes: Each patient was aged 18 to 65 and had newly diagnosed hyperthyroidism of under 2 months' duration. With the HTBI primer set, the TCR CDR3 went through a first round of RT-PCR.

The source of this sequence is a woman aged 50 to 65 with Graves disease. The V gene is TRBV7-3, the J gene TRBJ2-7, with D possibly TRBD1 on 5 matching bases. The material sequenced was peripheral blood mononuclear cells (PBMCs), taken at new diagnosis, from a patient treated with antithyroid drugs. CDR3 sequence reads: CASSLTDSSYEQYF. CDR3 DNA: TGTGCCAGCAGCTTAACTGACAGCTCCTACGAGCAGTACTTC.